The 22 T cell receptor beta chains below come from one sample, sequenced in a study of cytomegalovirus exposure and HLA in healthy donors. Here immunoSEQ multiplex PCR was the method, and the copy in TCRdb shows in-frame clones only, minus some. The sample includes about 170,000 clones, approximately 87% of them seen just once. Sequences were obtained from PBMCs. The receptors originated from a woman aged 25 to 45 in good health and CMV-seronegative.

The J gene is TRBJ2-7, the V gene TRBV7-3; TRBD1 agrees at 11 bases. Germline lookup yields CDR1 SGHTA and CDR2 FQGTGA. V lost 2 bases and J lost 10; bases outside the gene matches: 13. This CDR3 is 16 amino acids long. The CDR3 loop is CASSLDSGTGGLVQYF. The CDR3 coding sequence is TGTGCCAGCAGCTTAGACTCTGGGACAGGGGGTCTGGTTCAGTACTTC.

Details on this clone: One end of the junction fails to match germline, which may point to a read error. This chain connects TRBV15 to TRBJ1-3; no firm D call. Germline V gives CDR1 LNHNV, CDR2 YYDKDF (reference sequence). The CDR3 covers 22 residues. The CDR3 DNA is TGTGCCACCAGTAGAGGGCACCCACCTGACCGACCCGATGGAGTTGCTGGAAACACCATATATTTT. It translates to CATSRGHPPDRPDGVAGNTIYF.

The J gene is TRBJ1-1, the V gene TRBV27; 7 bases are a match to TRBD1. The V segment lost 6 bases and the J segment 3 bases; nucleotides outside the gene matches: 7. CDR3 length equals 14 residues. Germline V gene data show CDR1 as MNHEY and CDR2 as SMNVEV (reference sequence). The CDR3 loop reads CASRPQGRDTEAFF. The CDR3 bases are TGTGCCAGCAGACCACAGGGGCGTGACACTGAAGCTTTCTTT.

The sample holds a few counts of this clone. This chain uses TRBV7-9 with TRBJ1-5; no clear D. Trimming took off 1 base at V and 4 bases at J, with 8 bases between the two ends. The CDR3 totals 14 residues. The germline gives CDR1 SEHNR, CDR2 FQNEAQ (reference sequence). The CDR3 loop reads CASSLVGENQPQHF. The CDR3 bases are TGTGCCAGCAGCTTAGTTGGCGAGAATCAGCCCCAGCATTTT.

The chain couples TRBV2 to TRBJ1-1; D ambiguous. Per germline, CDR1 SNHLY and CDR2 FYNNEI. CDR3 length equals 15 residues. The ends were cut back, 6 bases at V and 5 bases at J, with 19 bases in the middle. The chain's CDR3 is CASSPGMLEATEAFF. The CDR3 DNA reads TGTGCCAGCAGCCCCGGGATGCTGGAGGCGACTGAAGCTTTCTTT.

CDR3: CASSPQVTDTQYF. CDR3 nucleotide sequence: TGCGCCAGCAGCCCACAGGTCACAGATACGCAGTATTTT. This chain connects TRBV4-1 to TRBJ2-3; the D gene is possibly TRBD1 (5 bases). Trimming took off 4 bases at V and 2 bases at J, with 7 bases between the two ends. This CDR3 is built from 13 residues. Germline CDR1 and CDR2: MGHRA and YSYEKL.

The chain joins TRBV9 to TRBJ1-6; D not resolved. V lost 0 bases and J 6 bases, leaving 10 bases between the germline ends. Germline-derived CDR1 and CDR2 are SGDLS and YYNGEE. The CDR3 loop spans 15 amino acids. Here the CDR3 DNA reads TGTGCCAGCAGCGTAGGGAGAGAAGGTAATTCACCCCTCCACTTT. It specifies CASSVGREGNSPLHF.

This clone was detected only once. The CDR3 DNA reads as TGTGCCATGGGGACAGGTCAGCCCCAGCATTTT. It yields the protein CAMGTGQPQHF. V is TRBV6-1 and J is TRBJ1-5; 8 bases line up with TRBD1. The CDR3 spans 11 residues. Trimming at V came to 10 bases and at J to 6 bases, leaving 2 bases not matched to a gene. The germline CDR1 and CDR2 sequences are MNHNS and SASEGT.

This chain links TRBV7-9 with TRBJ1-2; possible D gene TRBD1, 5 bases. There are 15 residues in the CDR3. CDR1 and CDR2 (germline): SEHNR, FQNEAQ (reference sequence). The ends were cut back, 0 bases at V and 4 bases at J, with 12 bases in the middle. The CDR3 region is CASSLAGGGSYGYTF. The CDR3 nucleotides are TGTGCCAGCAGCTTAGCGGGCGGGGGGAGCTATGGCTACACCTTC.

V is TRBV5-1 and J is TRBJ2-7, with TRBD2 matching 8 bases. The trim removed 4 bases at V and 6 bases at J, leaving 12 bases unmatched. The CDR3 is 15 residues long. Germline V gene lookup returns CDR1 SGHRS and CDR2 YFSETQ. DNA of the CDR3: TGCGCCAGCAGCCCCGAGTGGCGGGGGGTAAGCGAGCAGTACTTC. Its translation is CASSPEWRGVSEQYF.

In this sample, this clone turned up once. V usage is TRBV4-2 and J usage is TRBJ2-7; D is ambiguous. This CDR3 is 15 amino acids long. Germline lookup yields CDR1 LGHNA and CDR2 YNFKEQ. The V and J ends lost 0 bases and 2 bases respectively, with 11 bases between them. Here the CDR3 DNA reads TGTGCCAGCAGCCAAGAGAGGCACGGCACCTACGAGCAGTACTTC. This gives the protein CASSQERHGTYEQYF.

The chain links TRBV27 to TRBJ2-2; weak D call: TRBD1 (6 bases). Trimming took 3 bases from V and 4 from J, leaving 12 bases between them. The CDR3 is 15 amino acids. The germline CDR1 and CDR2 sequences are MNHEY and SMNVEV (reference sequence). The CDR3: CASSFLGAVTGELFF. The CDR3 nucleotides read TGTGCCAGCAGTTTTCTGGGGGCAGTCACCGGGGAGCTGTTTTTT.

V usage is TRBV9 and J usage is TRBJ2-7; D could derive from TRBD1 or TRBD2 (5 bases each). The CDR3 has 15 amino acids. The germline CDR1 and CDR2 sequences are SGDLS and YYNGEE. V was shortened by 4 bases and J by 3 bases, with 17 bases between the two germline ends. In DNA form, the CDR3 reads TGTGCCAGCAGCCGGACCGGGACGCATAACTACGAGCAGTACTTC. This translates into CASSRTGTHNYEQYF.

The chain uses TRBV5-5 and TRBJ2-7; 11 nucleotides align to TRBD1. The CDR3 sequence is 13 residues long. CDR1 and CDR2 from the germline V gene are SGHKS and YYEKEE (reference sequence). The V and J ends lost 6 bases and 6 bases, in that order; junction bases with no gene match: 5. The CDR3 here is CASTGQGASEQYF. The CDR3 region has the DNA TGTGCCAGCACAGGACAGGGGGCGTCCGAGCAGTACTTC.

The chain is built from TRBV2 and TRBJ1-5; D gene uncertain. The CDR3 has 13 residues. The V and J ends lost 6 bases and 0 bases respectively, with 6 bases between them. Per germline, CDR1 SNHLY and CDR2 FYNNEI. Written as DNA, the CDR3 is TGTGCCAGCAGGGAGTATAGCAATCAGCCCCAGCATTTT. Translation gives CASREYSNQPQHF. Filled out from reference TRBV2 and TRBJ1-5, the complete variable domain reads EPEVTQTPSHQVTQMGQEVILRCVPISNHLYFYWYRQILGQKVEFLVSFYNNEISEKSEIFDDQFSVERPDGSNFTLKIRSTKLEDSAMYFCASREYSNQPQHFGDGTRLSIL.

The chain employs TRBV5-1 and TRBJ1-2; 7 bases fit TRBD1. CDR1 SGHRS and CDR2 YFSETQ come from the germline V gene. With 5 bases clipped from V and 3 bases from J, the junction kept 4 bases outside the gene matches. The CDR3 has 13 amino acids. The CDR3 is CASRSGTDYGYTF. DNA of the CDR3: TGCGCCAGCAGATCCGGGACAGACTATGGCTACACCTTC.

V and J are TRBV27 and TRBJ2-1; D is possibly TRBD2 (6 bases). The CDR3 sequence is 15 residues long. Deletions cut 6 bases from V and 6 bases from J, with 18 bases between. From germline, CDR1 is MNHEY and CDR2 SMNVEV (reference sequence). The CDR3 bases are TGTGCCAGCAGCCTCTCCGGGAGTGTTCCCAATGAGCAGTTCTTC. Translation: CASSLSGSVPNEQFF.

This chain connects TRBV7-9 to TRBJ2-2, with 9 bases identical to TRBD1. V was clipped by 5 bases and J by 1 base; unmatched bases: 8. Germline CDR1 and CDR2: SEHNR and FQNEAQ (reference sequence). The CDR3 is 17 amino acids. The CDR3 DNA reads as TGTGCCAGCAGCCCGAACCTGGGACAGGGGAACACCGGGGAGCTGTTTTTT. It yields the protein CASSPNLGQGNTGELFF.

V and J are TRBV6-5 and TRBJ1-4; D is unresolved. The CDR3 runs 15 residues. Germline V gives CDR1 MNHEY, CDR2 SVGAGI. V was pared by 5 bases and J by 4 bases, with 14 bases between. CDR3 coding DNA: TGTGCCAGCAGTCCAGACCGAATCCTTAATGAAAAACTGTTTTTT. Translation gives CASSPDRILNEKLFF.

The rearrangement joins TRBV6-1 to TRBJ2-7; D is ambiguous. Trimming cost V 6 bases and J 4 bases, with 7 bases left between them. CDR1 and CDR2 (germline): MNHNS, SASEGT. The CDR3 sequence is 11 residues long. The CDR3 DNA reads TGTGCCAGCAGGAGCAGATACGAGCAGTACTTC. As protein: CASRSRYEQYF.

V and J are TRBV6-5 and TRBJ2-7, with D unclear. This CDR3 region has 14 residues. Trimming removed 3 bases at V and 1 base at J, with 10 bases between. CDR1 and CDR2 (germline): MNHEY, SVGAGI. The CDR3 region has the DNA TGTGCCAGCAGTTATGGGGTCGGATCCTACGAGCAGTACTTC. Protein: CASSYGVGSYEQYF.

The rearrangement uses TRBV6-5 and TRBJ2-5; 11 positions match TRBD1. V lost 2 bases to trimming and J lost 5 bases; unmatched junction nucleotides: 4. The CDR3 is 15 amino acids. CDR1 is MNHEY and CDR2 is SVGAGI in the germline V gene. CDR3 region: CASSYRTGGLETQYF. CDR3 coding DNA: TGTGCCAGCAGTTACAGGACAGGGGGCCTGGAGACCCAGTACTTC.